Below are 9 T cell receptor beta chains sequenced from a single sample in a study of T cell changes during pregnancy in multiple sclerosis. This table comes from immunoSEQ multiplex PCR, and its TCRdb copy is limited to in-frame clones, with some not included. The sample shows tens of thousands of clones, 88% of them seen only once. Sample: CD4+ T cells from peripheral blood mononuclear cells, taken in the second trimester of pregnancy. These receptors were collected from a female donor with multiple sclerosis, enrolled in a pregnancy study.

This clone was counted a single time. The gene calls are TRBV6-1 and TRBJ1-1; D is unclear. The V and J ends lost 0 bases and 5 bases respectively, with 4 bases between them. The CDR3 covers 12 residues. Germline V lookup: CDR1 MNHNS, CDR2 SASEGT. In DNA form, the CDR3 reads TGTGCCAGCAGTGAAGCGAGGACTGAAGCTTTCTTT. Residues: CASSEARTEAFF.

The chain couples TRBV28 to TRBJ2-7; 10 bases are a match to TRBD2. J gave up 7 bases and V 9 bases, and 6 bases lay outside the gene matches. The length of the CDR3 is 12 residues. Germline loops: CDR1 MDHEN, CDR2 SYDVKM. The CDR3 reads CASSGGRWEQYF. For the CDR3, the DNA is TGTGCCAGTAGCGGGGGGCGGTGGGAGCAGTACTTC.

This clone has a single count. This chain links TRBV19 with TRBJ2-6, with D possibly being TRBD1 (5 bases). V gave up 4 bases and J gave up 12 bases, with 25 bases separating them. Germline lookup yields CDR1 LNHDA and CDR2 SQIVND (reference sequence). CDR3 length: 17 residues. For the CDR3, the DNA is TGTGCCAGTAGTACCGCAGACAGTTTGCTCAGTAGGAGCGTCCTGACTTTC. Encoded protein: CASSTADSLLSRSVLTF.

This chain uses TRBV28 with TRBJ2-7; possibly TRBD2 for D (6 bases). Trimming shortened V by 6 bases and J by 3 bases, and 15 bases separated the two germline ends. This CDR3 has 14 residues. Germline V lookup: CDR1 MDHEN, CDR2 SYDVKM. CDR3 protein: CASSEPGVYYEQYF. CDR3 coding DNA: TGTGCCAGCAGCGAGCCGGGAGTCTACTACGAGCAGTACTTC.

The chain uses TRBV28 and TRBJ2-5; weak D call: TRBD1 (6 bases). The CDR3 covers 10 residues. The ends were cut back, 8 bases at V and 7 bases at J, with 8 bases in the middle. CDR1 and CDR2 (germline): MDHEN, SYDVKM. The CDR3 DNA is TGTGCCAGCGGGGGCGGGACCCAGTACTTC. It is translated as CASGGGTQYF.

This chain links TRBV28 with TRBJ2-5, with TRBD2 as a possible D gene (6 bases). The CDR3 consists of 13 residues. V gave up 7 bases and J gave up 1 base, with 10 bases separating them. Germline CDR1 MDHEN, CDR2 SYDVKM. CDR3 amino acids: CASIGGAQETQYF. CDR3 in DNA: TGTGCCAGCATCGGCGGGGCCCAAGAGACCCAGTACTTC.

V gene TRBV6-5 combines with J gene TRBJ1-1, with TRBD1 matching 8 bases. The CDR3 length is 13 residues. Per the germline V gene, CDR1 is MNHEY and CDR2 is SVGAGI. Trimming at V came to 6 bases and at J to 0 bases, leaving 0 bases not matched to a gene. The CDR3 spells CASRGQVNTEAFF. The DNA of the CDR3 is TGTGCCAGCAGGGGACAGGTGAACACTGAAGCTTTCTTT.

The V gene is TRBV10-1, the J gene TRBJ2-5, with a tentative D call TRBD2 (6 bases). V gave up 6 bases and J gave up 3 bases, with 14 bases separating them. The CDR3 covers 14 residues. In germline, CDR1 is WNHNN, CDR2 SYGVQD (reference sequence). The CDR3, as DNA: TGCGCCAGCAGACTAGCAGATCCTGAAGAGACCCAGTACTTC. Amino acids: CASRLADPEETQYF.

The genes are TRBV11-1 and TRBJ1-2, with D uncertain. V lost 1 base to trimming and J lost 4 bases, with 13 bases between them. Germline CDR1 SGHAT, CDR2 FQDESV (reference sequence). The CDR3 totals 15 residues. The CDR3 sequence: CASSLDGQVFYGYTF. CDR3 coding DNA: TGTGCCAGCAGCTTAGATGGGCAGGTCTTCTATGGCTACACCTTC.